The clone carrying this T cell receptor (beta chain) was detected only a few times. Profiling relied on immunoSEQ multiplex PCR, and the TCRdb table lists in-frame clones only, not all of them. The sample records more than 90,000 clones, roughly 87% being singletons. This sample was included in a study of identifying expanded T cells in peripheral blood. Sequencing input: blood. This sequence originates from a person aged 18 to 75 in good health.

CDR3 sequence (DNA): TGTGCCAGCAGCTATCTGGAGGGGGTGGCCTATGGCTACACCTTC. Amino acid sequence: CASSYLEGVAYGYTF. The rearrangement joins TRBV28 to TRBJ1-2; D is possibly TRBD1 (6 bases). Germline CDR1 MDHEN, CDR2 SYDVKM. This CDR3 has 15 amino acids. V gave up 6 bases and J gave up 4 bases, with 18 bases separating them.